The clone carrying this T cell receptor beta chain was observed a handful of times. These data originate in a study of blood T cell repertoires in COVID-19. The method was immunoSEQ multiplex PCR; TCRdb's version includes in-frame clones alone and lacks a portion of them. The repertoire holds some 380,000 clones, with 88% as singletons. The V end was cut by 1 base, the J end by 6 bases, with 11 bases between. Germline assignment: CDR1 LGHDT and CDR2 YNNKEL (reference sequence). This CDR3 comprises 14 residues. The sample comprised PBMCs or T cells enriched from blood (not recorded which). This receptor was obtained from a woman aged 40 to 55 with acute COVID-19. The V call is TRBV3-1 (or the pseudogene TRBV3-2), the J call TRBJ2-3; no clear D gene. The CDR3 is CASSQASIADTQYF. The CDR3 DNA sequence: TGTGCCAGCAGCCAAGCGAGTATTGCGGATACGCAGTATTTT.